The TCR beta chain under discussion was sequenced for a study of patients and donors after allogeneic stem cell transplantation. CDR3 length: 16 residues. V dropped 0 bases and J dropped 6; count of bases not matched to a gene: 8. The germline V gene has CDR1 LGHNA and CDR2 YSLEER. MiXCR, run by TCRdb on the RT-PCR reads, gives a single entry per CDR3 protein. In the table there are approximately 210,000 distinct CDR3 sequences, 41% of which are singletons. There are a few counts of this clonotype. The receptor's source is a human donor who was either an allogeneic HSCT recipient or a stem cell or donor lymphocyte infusion donor (not recorded which). It is not recorded whose cells these are; they may come from a transplant donor. The sequenced sample was blood, either unsorted or a sorted T cell fraction (not recorded which). The rearrangement joins TRBV4-3 to TRBJ2-3; 8 bases map to TRBD1. CDR3 coding DNA: TGCGCCAGCAGCCAAGATGGGCAGGGGGCGGGGGATACGCAGTATTTT. Its protein product is CASSQDGQGAGDTQYF.